Detailed here is one TCR beta chain. Measured with immunoSEQ multiplex PCR; TCRdb has only the in-frame clones, and not every one. Of approximately 240,000 clones listed, roughly 84% are singletons. The data belong to a study of blood T cell repertoires in COVID-19. The TCR sequence derives from a woman younger than 45 who had recovered from COVID-19. The sequenced material came from peripheral blood.

The CDR3 DNA reads TGTGCCAGCAGTTCGGGTATAGCGGGAGACAATGAGCAGTTCTTC. Translating gives CASSSGIAGDNEQFF. The chain recombines TRBV6-4 with TRBJ2-1, with TRBD2 matching over 9 bases. Germline V gene sequence: CDR1 MRHNA, CDR2 SNTAGT. The CDR3 sequence is 15 residues long. Trimming removed 5 bases from V and 5 bases from J; junction bases left unmatched: 7.